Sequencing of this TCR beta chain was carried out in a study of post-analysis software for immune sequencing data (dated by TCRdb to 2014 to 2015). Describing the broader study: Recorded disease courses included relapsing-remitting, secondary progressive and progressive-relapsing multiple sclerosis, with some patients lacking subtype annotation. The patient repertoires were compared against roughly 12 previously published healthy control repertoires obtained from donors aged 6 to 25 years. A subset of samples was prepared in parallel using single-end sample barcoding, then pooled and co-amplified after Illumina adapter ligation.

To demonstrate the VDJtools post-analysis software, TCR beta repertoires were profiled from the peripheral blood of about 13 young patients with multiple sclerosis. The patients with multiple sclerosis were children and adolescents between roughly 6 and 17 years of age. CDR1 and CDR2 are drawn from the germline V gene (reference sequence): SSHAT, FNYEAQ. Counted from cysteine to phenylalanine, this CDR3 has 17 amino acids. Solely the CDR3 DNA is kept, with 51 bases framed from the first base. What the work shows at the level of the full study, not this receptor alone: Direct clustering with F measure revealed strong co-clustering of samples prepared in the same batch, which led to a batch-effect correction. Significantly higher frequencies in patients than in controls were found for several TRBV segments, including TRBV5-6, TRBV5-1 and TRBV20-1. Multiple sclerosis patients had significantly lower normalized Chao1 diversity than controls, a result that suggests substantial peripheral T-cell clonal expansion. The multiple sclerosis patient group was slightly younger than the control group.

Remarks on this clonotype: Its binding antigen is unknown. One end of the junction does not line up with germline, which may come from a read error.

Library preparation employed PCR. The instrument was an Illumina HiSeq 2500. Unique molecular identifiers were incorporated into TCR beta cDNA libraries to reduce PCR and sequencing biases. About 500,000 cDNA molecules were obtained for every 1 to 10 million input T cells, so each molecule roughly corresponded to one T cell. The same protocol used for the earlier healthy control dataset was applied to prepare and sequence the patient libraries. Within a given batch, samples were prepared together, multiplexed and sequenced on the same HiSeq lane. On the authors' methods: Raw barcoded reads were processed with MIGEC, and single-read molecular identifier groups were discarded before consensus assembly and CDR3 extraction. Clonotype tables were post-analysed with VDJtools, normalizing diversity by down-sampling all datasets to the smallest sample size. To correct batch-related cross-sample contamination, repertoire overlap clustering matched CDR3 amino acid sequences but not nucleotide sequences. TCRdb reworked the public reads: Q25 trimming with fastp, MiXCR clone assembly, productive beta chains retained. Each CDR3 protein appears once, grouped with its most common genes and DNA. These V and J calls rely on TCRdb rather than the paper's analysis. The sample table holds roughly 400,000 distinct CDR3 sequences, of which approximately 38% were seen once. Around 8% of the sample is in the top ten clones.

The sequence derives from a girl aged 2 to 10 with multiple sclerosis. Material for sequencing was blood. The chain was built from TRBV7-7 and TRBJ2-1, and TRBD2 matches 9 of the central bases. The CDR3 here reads CASSRPIAGVVGNEQFF. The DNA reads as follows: TGTGCTAGCAGCAGACCTATAGCGGGAGTGGTAGGCAATGAGCAGTTCTTC.